This record covers a single TCR beta chain. This sample was included in a study of identical twins. TCRdb ran MiXCR on the 5' RACE reads and lists one entry per CDR3 protein. The table shows some 900,000 distinct CDR3 sequences, with around 12% occurring only once. Germline V lookup: CDR1 SNHLY, CDR2 FYNNEI. Trimming removed 4 bases from V and 7 bases from J; junction bases left unmatched: 8. The CDR3 runs 15 residues. These sequences were also reported in another study, on yellow fever vaccine responses in identical twins.

The receptor comes from a woman aged 18 to 35 in good health. The genes are TRBV2 and TRBJ1-5, with 9 bases matching TRBD1. Sequenced input: PBMCs. The CDR3 protein is CASSALDRGRQPQHF. The CDR3 DNA reads TGTGCCAGCAGTGCTCTGGACAGGGGTCGACAGCCCCAGCATTTT.